The 15 T cell receptor beta chains given below trace back to one sample, sequenced in a study of T-cell reconstitution after alpha-beta-depleted transplantation in children. TCRbeta library construction was performed incorporating unique molecular identifiers. Each CDR3 protein is one row after TCRdb ran MiXCR on the PCR reads. Of 250,000 to 400,000 distinct CDR3 sequences listed, 20% to 30% are singletons. The source material was PBMCs, mostly from graft donor cells, sampled 180 days after TCRalphabeta/CD19-depleted stem cell transplant. Receptors originate from a male patient younger than 18 who had a stem cell transplant for acute lymphoblastic leukemia, so the T cells may come from the graft donor.

The V and J genes are TRBV7-8 and TRBJ2-1; the D is unclear. Trimming left V 1 base short and J 9 bases short, with 7 bases between. This CDR3 comprises 12 residues. CDR1 is SGHVS and CDR2 is FQNEAQ in the germline V gene. CDR3 loop: CASSLGGREQFF. The CDR3 coding sequence is TGTGCCAGCAGCTTAGGAGGACGTGAGCAGTTCTTC.

In this sample, this clonotype turned up a few times. The V gene is TRBV7-9, the J gene TRBJ2-3; tentatively, D is TRBD2 (6 bases). The CDR3 loop spans 13 amino acids. V shed 10 bases and J shed 3 bases, with 14 bases lying between them. Germline V gene sequence: CDR1 SEHNR, CDR2 FQNEAQ (reference sequence). CDR3 sequence: CAIPGGATDTQYF. In DNA form, the CDR3 reads TGTGCCATACCCGGGGGTGCAACAGATACGCAGTATTTT.

This clonotype was seen a handful of times. The chain uses TRBV5-1 and TRBJ2-3; no firm D call. Germline loops: CDR1 SGHRS, CDR2 YFSETQ. The CDR3 sequence is 13 residues long. V was trimmed by 0 bases and J by 4 bases, leaving 6 bases between them. The DNA of the CDR3 is TGCGCCAGCAGCTTGGTCGGGCCAGATACGCAGTATTTT. It codes for CASSLVGPDTQYF.

This clonotype occurred a few times. This chain connects TRBV6-1 to TRBJ1-1; tentatively, D is TRBD1 (5 bases). CDR3 length equals 15 residues. With 3 bases removed from V and 0 bases from J, the gap between germline ends came to 11 bases. Per the germline V gene, CDR1 is MNHNS and CDR2 is SASEGT. In DNA form, the CDR3 reads TGTGCCAGCAGTGAGAGGCAGGGTCTGAACACTGAAGCTTTCTTT. This codes for CASSERQGLNTEAFF.

This clonotype occurred a few times. The V and J genes are TRBV7-9 and TRBJ2-7; 10 nucleotides align to TRBD2. The CDR3 spans 16 residues. V dropped 4 bases and J dropped 4; count of bases not matched to a gene: 10. The germline gives CDR1 SEHNR, CDR2 FQNEAQ (reference sequence). This CDR3 is CASSSSGTSAPYEQYF. Here the CDR3 DNA reads TGTGCCAGCAGCTCATCCGGGACTAGCGCACCGTACGAGCAGTACTTC.

The gene calls are TRBV27 and TRBJ2-4, with D tentatively TRBD1 (6 bases). The germline V gene has CDR1 MNHEY and CDR2 SMNVEV (reference sequence). Trimming cost V 6 bases and J 1 base, with 16 bases left between them. The CDR3 loop spans 16 amino acids. The CDR3 is CASRHHTGNAKNIQYF. For the CDR3, the DNA is TGTGCCAGCAGGCACCATACAGGGAACGCCAAAAACATTCAGTACTTC.

This clonotype was observed a few times. The V and J genes are TRBV24-1 and TRBJ2-1; 12 bases are shared with TRBD2. J lost 4 bases, V lost 4 bases, and 4 bases had no gene match. Germline CDR1 reads KGHDR; CDR2 reads SFDVKD. The length of the CDR3 is 16 residues. CDR3 loop: CATSDPTSGRYNEQFF. The CDR3 DNA follows: TGTGCCACCAGTGACCCGACTAGCGGGAGATACAATGAGCAGTTCTTC.

The chain couples TRBV9 to TRBJ2-1; 9 bases fit TRBD2. V lost 3 bases and J lost 4; bases outside the gene matches: 17. This CDR3 is 19 amino acids long. Germline V gene sequence: CDR1 SGDLS, CDR2 YYNGEE. In nucleotides, the CDR3 is TGTGCCAGCAGCGCCAAACACATTCTTAGCGGGAGCGAGTACAATGAGCAGTTCTTC. Protein sequence: CASSAKHILSGSEYNEQFF.

The J gene is TRBJ2-7, the V gene TRBV5-1; D might be TRBD1 or TRBD2, each matching 6 bases. Germline V gene sequence: CDR1 SGHRS, CDR2 YFSETQ. This CDR3 contains 14 residues. With 4 bases removed from V and 6 bases from J, the gap between germline ends came to 17 bases. This CDR3 is CASSTPGAHCEQYF. The CDR3 DNA sequence: TGCGCCAGCAGCACTCCGGGGGCGCACTGCGAGCAGTACTTC. The variable domain in full, with the rest retrieved from reference TRBV5-1 and TRBJ2-7, is KAGVTQTPRYLIKTRGQQVTLSCSPISGHRSVSWYQQTPGQGLQFLFEYFSETQRNKGNFPGRFSGRQFSNSRSEMNVSTLELGDSALYLCASSTPGAHCEQYFGPGTRLTVT.

This clonotype has more than one count but fewer than ten. The chain employs TRBV5-1 and TRBJ2-7; no reliable D call. Trimming left V 4 bases short and J 3 bases short, with 20 bases between. Germline V CDR1 and CDR2: SGHRS, YFSETQ. The CDR3 extends over 16 amino acids. The CDR3 is CASSPLRLLSGYEQYF. The DNA for the CDR3 is TGCGCCAGCAGCCCTCTCCGGCTACTGAGTGGCTACGAGCAGTACTTC.

This clonotype was seen ten or more times. CDR3 in DNA: TGTGCCAGCAGTTTAGGTGGGCCCTTTTCCTACGAGCAGTACTTC. The encoded protein is CASSLGGPFSYEQYF. V gene TRBV12-3 or TRBV12-4 combines with J gene TRBJ2-7; D is undetermined. CDR3 length equals 15 residues. Trimming took 1 base from V and 1 from J, leaving 11 bases between them.

This clonotype was seen a handful of times. This chain links TRBV20-1 with TRBJ2-1, with D maybe TRBD2 (5 bases). Trimming stripped 5 bases from V and 10 bases from J, with 12 bases between. CDR1 and CDR2 from the germline V gene are DFQATT and SNEGSKA (reference sequence). The CDR3 sequence is 11 residues long. In nucleotides, the CDR3 is TGCAGTGCTGAGGAGGACCCGGAGCAGTTCTTC. It translates to CSAEEDPEQFF.

This clonotype was seen once. The chain is built from TRBV15 and TRBJ2-3, with TRBD2 identical over 11 bases. CDR3 size: 16 residues. With 8 bases clipped from V and 1 base from J, the junction kept 8 bases outside the gene matches. CDR1 and CDR2 (germline): LNHNV, YYDKDF (reference sequence). The CDR3 sequence is CATYTILAGGTDTQYF. DNA of the CDR3: TGTGCCACCTATACCATACTAGCGGGGGGCACAGATACGCAGTATTTT.

This rearrangement joins TRBV12-3 or TRBV12-4 to TRBJ1-5; TRBD1 matches 7 bases. This CDR3 is built from 19 residues. V lost 2 bases to trimming and J lost 0 bases; unmatched junction nucleotides: 13. This chain's CDR3 is CASSLSWTGRGPSNQPQHF. The CDR3, as DNA: TGTGCCAGCAGTTTATCATGGACAGGACGGGGTCCTAGCAATCAGCCCCAGCATTTT.

This clonotype was seen a handful of times. The chain employs TRBV20-1 and TRBJ2-3, with TRBD2 matching 7 bases. Germline CDR1 reads DFQATT; CDR2 reads SNEGSKA (reference sequence). V was pared by 6 bases and J by 0 bases, with 9 bases of the junction left unmatched. The CDR3 covers 15 residues. Here the CDR3 reads CSAAFRGESTDTQYF. CDR3 DNA: TGCAGTGCCGCATTTCGGGGGGAGAGCACAGATACGCAGTATTTT.